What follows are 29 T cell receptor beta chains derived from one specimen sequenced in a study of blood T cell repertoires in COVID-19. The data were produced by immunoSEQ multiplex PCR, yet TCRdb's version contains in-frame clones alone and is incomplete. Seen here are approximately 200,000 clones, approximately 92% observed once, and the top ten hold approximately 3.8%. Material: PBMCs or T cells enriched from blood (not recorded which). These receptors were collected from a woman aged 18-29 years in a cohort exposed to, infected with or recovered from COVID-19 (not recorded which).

This chain's CDR3 is CASSYDGRNQPQHF. DNA of the CDR3: TGTGCCAGCAGTTATGACGGGAGAAATCAGCCCCAGCATTTT. The rearrangement links TRBV6-5 to TRBJ1-5; D is unresolved. Per germline, CDR1 MNHEY and CDR2 SVGAGI. The CDR3 has 14 amino acids. Trimming removed 3 bases at V and 4 bases at J, with 10 bases between.

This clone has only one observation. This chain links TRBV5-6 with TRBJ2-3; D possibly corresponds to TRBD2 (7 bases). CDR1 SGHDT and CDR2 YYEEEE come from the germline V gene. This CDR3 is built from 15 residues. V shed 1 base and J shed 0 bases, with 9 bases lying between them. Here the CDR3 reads CASSLRGGSTDTQYF. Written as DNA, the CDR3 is TGTGCCAGCAGCTTGAGGGGGGGCAGCACAGATACGCAGTATTTT.

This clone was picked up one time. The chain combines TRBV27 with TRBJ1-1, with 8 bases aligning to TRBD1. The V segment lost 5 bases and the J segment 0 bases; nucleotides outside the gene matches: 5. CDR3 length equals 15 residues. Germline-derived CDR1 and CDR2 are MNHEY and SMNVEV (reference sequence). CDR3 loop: CASSTGGIMNTEAFF. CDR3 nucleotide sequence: TGTGCCAGCAGTACAGGGGGAATTATGAACACTGAAGCTTTCTTT.

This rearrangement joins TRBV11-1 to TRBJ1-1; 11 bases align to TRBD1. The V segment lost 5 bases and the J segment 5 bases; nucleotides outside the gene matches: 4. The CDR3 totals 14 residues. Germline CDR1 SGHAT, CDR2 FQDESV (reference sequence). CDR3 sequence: CASSRGQGGTEAFF. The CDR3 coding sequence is TGTGCCAGCAGCCGGGGACAGGGGGGAACTGAAGCTTTCTTT.

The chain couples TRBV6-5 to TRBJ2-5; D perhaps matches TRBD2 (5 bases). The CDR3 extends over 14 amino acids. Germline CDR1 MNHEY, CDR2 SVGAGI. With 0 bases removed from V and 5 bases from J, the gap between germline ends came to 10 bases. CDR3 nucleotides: TGTGCCAGCAGTTACTCGATGGGCGGGGAGACCCAGTACTTC. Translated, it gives CASSYSMGGETQYF.

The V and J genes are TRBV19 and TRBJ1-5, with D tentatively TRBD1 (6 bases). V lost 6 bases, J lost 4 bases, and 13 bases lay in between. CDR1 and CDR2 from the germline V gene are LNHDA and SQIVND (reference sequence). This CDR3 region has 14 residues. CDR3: CASSLDRLNQPQHF. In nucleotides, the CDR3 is TGTGCCAGTAGCCTCGACAGGCTAAATCAGCCCCAGCATTTT.

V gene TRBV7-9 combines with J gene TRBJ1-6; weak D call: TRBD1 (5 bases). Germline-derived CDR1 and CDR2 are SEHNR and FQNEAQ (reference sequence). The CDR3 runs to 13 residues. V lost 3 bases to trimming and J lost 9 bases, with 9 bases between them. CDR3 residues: CASSFSGGSPLHF. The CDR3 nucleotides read TGTGCCAGCAGCTTTTCGGGGGGTTCACCCCTCCACTTT. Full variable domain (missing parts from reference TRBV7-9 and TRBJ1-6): DTGVSQNPRHKITKRGQNVTFRCDPISEHNRLYWYRQTLGQGPEFLTYFQNEAQLEKSRLLSDRFSAERPKGSFSTLEIQRTEQGDSAMYLCASSFSGGSPLHFGNGTRLTVT.

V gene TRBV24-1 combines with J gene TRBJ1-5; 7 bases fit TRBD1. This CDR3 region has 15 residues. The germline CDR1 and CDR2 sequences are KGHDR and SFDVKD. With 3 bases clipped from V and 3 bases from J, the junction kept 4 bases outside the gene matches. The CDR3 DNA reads TGTGCCACCAGTGATAGGGACAGTCCCAATCAGCCCCAGCATTTT. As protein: CATSDRDSPNQPQHF.

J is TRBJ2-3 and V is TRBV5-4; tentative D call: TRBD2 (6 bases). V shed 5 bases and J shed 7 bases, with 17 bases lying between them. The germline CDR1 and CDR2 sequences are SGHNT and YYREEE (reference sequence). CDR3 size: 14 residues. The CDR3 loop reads CASRGTSRTNTQYF. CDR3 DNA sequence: TGTGCCAGCAGGGGGACTTCCAGGACCAATACGCAGTATTTT.

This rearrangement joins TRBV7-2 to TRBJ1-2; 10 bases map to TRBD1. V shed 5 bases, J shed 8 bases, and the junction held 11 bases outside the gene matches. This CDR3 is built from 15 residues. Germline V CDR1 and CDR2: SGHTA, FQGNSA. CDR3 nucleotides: TGTGCCAGCAGCCTCTCTGGGACAGGGGCCTACGGCTACACCTTC. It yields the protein CASSLSGTGAYGYTF.

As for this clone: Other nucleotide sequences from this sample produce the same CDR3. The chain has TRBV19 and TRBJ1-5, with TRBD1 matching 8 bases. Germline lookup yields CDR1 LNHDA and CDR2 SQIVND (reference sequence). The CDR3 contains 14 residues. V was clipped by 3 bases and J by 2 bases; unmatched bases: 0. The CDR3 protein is CASSMTGGNQPQHF. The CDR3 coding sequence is TGTGCCAGTAGTATGACAGGGGGCAATCAGCCCCAGCATTTT. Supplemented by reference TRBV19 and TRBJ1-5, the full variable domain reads DGGITQSPKYLFRKEGQNVTLSCEQNLNHDAMYWYRQDPGQGLRLIYYSQIVNDFQKGDIAEGYSVSREKKESFPLTVTSAQKNPTAFYLCASSMTGGNQPQHFGDGTRLSIL.

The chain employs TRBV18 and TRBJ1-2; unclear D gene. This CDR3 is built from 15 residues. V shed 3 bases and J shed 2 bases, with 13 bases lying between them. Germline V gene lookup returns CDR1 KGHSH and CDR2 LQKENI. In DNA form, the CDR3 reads TGTGCCAGCTCACCCACGGTCGGAGGGAACTATGGCTACACCTTC. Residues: CASSPTVGGNYGYTF. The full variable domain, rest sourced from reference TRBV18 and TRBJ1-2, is NAGVMQNPRHLVRRRGQEARLRCSPMKGHSHVYWYRQLPEEGLKFMVYLQKENIIDESGMPKERFSAEFPKEGPSILRIQQVVRGDSAAYFCASSPTVGGNYGYTFGSGTRLTVV.

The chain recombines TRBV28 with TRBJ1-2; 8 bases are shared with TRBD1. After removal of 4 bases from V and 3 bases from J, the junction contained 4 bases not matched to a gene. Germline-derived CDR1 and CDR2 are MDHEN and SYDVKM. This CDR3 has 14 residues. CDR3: CASSSADRDYGYTF. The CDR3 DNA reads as TGTGCCAGCAGTTCCGCGGACAGGGACTATGGCTACACCTTC.

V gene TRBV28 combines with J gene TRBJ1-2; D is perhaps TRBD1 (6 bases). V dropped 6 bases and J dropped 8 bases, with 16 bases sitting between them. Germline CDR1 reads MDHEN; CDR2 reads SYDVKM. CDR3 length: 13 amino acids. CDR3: CASSPWTALGYTF. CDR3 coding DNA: TGTGCCAGCAGCCCGTGGACAGCTCTAGGCTACACCTTC.

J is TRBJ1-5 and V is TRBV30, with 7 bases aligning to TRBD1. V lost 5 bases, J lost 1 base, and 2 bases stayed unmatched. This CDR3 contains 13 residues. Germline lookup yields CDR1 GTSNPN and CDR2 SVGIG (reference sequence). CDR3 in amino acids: CAWEQGSNQPQHF. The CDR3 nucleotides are TGTGCCTGGGAACAGGGGAGCAATCAGCCCCAGCATTTT. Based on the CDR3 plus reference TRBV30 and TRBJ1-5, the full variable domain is SQTIHQWPATLVQPVGSPLSLECTVEGTSNPNLYWYRQAAGRGLQLLFYSVGIGQISSEVPQNLSASRPQDRQFILSSKKLLLSDSGFYLCAWEQGSNQPQHFGDGTRLSIL.

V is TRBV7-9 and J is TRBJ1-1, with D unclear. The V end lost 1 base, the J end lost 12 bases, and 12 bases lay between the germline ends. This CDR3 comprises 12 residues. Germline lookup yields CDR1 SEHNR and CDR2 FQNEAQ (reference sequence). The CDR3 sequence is CASSLGPQETFF. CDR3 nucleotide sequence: TGTGCCAGCAGCTTAGGCCCCCAGGAAACTTTCTTT.

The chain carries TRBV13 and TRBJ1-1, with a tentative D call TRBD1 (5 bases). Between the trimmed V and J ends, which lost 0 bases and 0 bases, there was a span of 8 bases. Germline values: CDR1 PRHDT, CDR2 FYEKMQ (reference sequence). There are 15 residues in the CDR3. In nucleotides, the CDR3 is TGTGCCAGCAGCTTAGGTGGACATATGAACACTGAAGCTTTCTTT. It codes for CASSLGGHMNTEAFF. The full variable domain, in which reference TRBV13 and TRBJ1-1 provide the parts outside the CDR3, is AAGVIQSPRHLIKEKRETATLKCYPIPRHDTVYWYQQGPGQDPQFLISFYEKMQSDKGSIPDRFSAQQFSDYHSELNMSSLELGDSALYFCASSLGGHMNTEAFFGQGTRLTVV.

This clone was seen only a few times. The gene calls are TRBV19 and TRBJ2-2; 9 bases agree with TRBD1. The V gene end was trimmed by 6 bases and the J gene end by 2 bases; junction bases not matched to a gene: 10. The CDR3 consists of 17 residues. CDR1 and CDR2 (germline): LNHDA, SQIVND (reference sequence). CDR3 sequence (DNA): TGTGCCAGTAGAAAATTTAAGGGACAGGGTAACACCGGGGAGCTGTTTTTT. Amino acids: CASRKFKGQGNTGELFF.

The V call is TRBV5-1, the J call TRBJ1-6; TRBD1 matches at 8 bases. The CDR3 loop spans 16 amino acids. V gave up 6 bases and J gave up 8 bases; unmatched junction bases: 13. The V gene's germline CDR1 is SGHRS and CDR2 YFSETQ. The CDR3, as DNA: TGCGCCAGCACCCGAGAGTGGGGCAGGGGGCATTCACCCCTCCACTTT. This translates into CASTREWGRGHSPLHF.

The CDR3 region is CASSLDWTSGWEELFF. CDR3 coding DNA: TGTGCCAGCAGCTTAGACTGGACTAGCGGGTGGGAGGAGCTGTTTTTT. This chain joins TRBV7-2 and TRBJ2-2, with 11 nucleotides matching TRBD2. The J segment lost 10 bases and the V segment lost 1 base, leaving 8 bases of the junction unmatched. Germline V CDR1 and CDR2: SGHTA, FQGNSA. The CDR3 spans 16 residues.

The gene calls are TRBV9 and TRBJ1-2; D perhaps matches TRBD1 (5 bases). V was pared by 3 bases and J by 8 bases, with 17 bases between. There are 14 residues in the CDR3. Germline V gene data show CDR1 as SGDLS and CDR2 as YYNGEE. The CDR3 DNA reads TGTGCCAGCAGCGGCTGGGGTCAGGGCGGAGGCTACACCTTC. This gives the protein CASSGWGQGGGYTF.

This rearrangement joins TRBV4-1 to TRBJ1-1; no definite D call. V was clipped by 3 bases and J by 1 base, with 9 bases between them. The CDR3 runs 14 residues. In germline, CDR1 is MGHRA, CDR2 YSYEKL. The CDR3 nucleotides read TGCGCCAGCAGCCACCCCCCTAAGAACACTGAAGCTTTCTTT. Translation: CASSHPPKNTEAFF.

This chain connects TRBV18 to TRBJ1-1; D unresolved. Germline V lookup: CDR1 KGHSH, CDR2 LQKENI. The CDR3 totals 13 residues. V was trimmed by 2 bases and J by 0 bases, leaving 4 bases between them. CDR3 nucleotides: TGTGCCAGCTCACCAGCAGTGAACACTGAAGCTTTCTTT. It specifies CASSPAVNTEAFF.

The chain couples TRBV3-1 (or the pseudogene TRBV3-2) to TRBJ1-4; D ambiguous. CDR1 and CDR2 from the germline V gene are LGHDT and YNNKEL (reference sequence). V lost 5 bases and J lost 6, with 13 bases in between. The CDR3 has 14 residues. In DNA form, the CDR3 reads TGTGCCAGCAGCAACGGGCGGGAAGATGAAAAACTGTTTTTT. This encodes CASSNGREDEKLFF.

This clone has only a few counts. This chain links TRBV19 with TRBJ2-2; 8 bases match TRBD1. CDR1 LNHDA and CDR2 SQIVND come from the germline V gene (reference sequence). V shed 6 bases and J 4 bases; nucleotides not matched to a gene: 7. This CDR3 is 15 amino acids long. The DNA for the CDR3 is TGTGCCAGTAGGCGGACAGGGAAGGGCACCGGGGAGCTGTTTTTT. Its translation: CASRRTGKGTGELFF.

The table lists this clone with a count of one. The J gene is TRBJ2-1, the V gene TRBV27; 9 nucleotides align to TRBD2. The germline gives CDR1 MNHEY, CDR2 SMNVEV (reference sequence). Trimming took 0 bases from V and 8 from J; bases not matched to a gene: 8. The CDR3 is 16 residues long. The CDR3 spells CASSLSSGRLLYEQFF. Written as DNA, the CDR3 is TGTGCCAGCAGTTTATCTAGCGGGAGATTGTTGTATGAGCAGTTCTTC.

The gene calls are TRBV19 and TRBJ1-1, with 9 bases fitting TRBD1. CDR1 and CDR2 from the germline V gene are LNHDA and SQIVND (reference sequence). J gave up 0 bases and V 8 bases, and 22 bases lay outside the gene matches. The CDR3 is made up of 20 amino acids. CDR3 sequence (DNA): TGTGCCAGTGGGCCGCGGGGGGACAGGGCAATTCTAGGGCTGAACACTGAAGCTTTCTTT. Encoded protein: CASGPRGDRAILGLNTEAFF.

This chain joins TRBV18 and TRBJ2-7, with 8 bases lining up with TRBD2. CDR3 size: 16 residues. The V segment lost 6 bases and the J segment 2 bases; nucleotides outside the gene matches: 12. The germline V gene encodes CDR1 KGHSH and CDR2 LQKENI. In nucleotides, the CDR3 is TGTGCCAGCTCCCCGACTGCGGGAGCGGGGGCCTACGAGCAGTACTTC. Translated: CASSPTAGAGAYEQYF.

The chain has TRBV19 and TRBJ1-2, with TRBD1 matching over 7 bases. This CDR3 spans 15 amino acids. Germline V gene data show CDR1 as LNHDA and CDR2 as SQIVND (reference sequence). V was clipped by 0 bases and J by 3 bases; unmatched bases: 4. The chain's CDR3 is CASSIDTTGDYGYTF. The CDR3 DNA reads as TGTGCCAGTAGTATAGATACCACAGGGGACTATGGCTACACCTTC. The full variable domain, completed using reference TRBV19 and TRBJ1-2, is DGGITQSPKYLFRKEGQNVTLSCEQNLNHDAMYWYRQDPGQGLRLIYYSQIVNDFQKGDIAEGYSVSREKKESFPLTVTSAQKNPTAFYLCASSIDTTGDYGYTFGSGTRLTVV.